This record covers a single T cell receptor beta chain. This record comes from a study of T cells in Graves' hyperthyroidism and ophthalmopathy. The CDR3 regions of TCR beta were amplified from RNA transcripts. The HTBI primer set served for first-round RT-PCR of the TCR CDR3. TCRdb re-called the multiplex PCR reads with MiXCR, one entry per CDR3 protein. The sample contains about 740,000 distinct CDR3 sequences, 14% of which appear only once. Stable hyperthyroidism: no ophthalmopathy progression over 18 months of follow-up. Germline-derived CDR1 and CDR2 are LGHNA and YSLEER. V lost 0 bases, J lost 4 bases, and 4 bases stayed unmatched. This CDR3 is 16 amino acids long.

This receptor was identified in a woman aged 18-29 years with Graves' hyperthyroidism. The V call is TRBV4-3, the J call TRBJ2-7, with 12 bases that match TRBD2. The sequenced material came from blood. This chain's CDR3 is CASSQDRLAGGYEQYF. The CDR3 bases are TGCGCCAGCAGCCAAGATCGCCTAGCGGGGGGGTACGAGCAGTACTTC.